The 27 T cell receptor beta chains reported below all come from one sample, sequenced in a study of early T cells in non-severe SARS-CoV-2 infection. A single record per CDR3 protein comes from TCRdb applying MiXCR to the 5' RACE reads. The sample includes about 44,000 distinct CDR3 sequences, 9.5% to 15% of them seen just once. Specimen: whole blood. The receptors here all came from an adult who was a healthcare worker with PCR-confirmed SARS-CoV-2 infection or an uninfected control (not recorded which).

Only a few counts were recorded for this clonotype. The chain has TRBV3-1 and TRBJ2-1, with 9 bases lining up with TRBD2. This CDR3 is 16 amino acids long. V lost 1 base to trimming and J lost 5 bases; unmatched junction nucleotides: 6. The germline V gene encodes CDR1 LGHDT and CDR2 YNNKEL (reference sequence). CDR3 DNA sequence: TGTGCCAGCAGCCAAGGAGCGGGGGGAATTAACAATGAGCAGTTCTTC. It specifies CASSQGAGGINNEQFF.

There are many counts of this clonotype. In nucleotides, the CDR3 is TGTGCCAGCAGTTTATGGGACAGTTCCTACGAGCAGTACTTC. Its translation is CASSLWDSSYEQYF. This sequence joins TRBV28 and TRBJ2-7; D is perhaps TRBD1 (6 bases). Trimming left V 0 bases short and J 1 base short, with 7 bases between. The CDR3 is 14 amino acids. Germline CDR1 and CDR2: MDHEN and SYDVKM. The full variable domain, with the rest looked up from reference TRBV28 and TRBJ2-7, is DVKVTQSSRYLVKRTGEKVFLECVQDMDHENMFWYRQDPGLGLRLIYFSYDVKMKEKGDIPEGYSVSREKKERFSLILESASTNQTSMYLCASSLWDSSYEQYFGPGTRLTVT.

This clonotype was counted at least ten times. The chain is built from TRBV19 and TRBJ1-1; unclear D gene. The V and J ends lost 7 bases and 1 base respectively, with 13 bases between them. The CDR3 is made up of 14 amino acids. From germline, CDR1 is LNHDA and CDR2 SQIVND (reference sequence). The CDR3 DNA follows: TGTGCCAGTACCCCGAGAGAGCGGAACACTGAAGCTTTCTTT. Its protein is CASTPRERNTEAFF.

This clonotype was recorded many times. The chain uses TRBV20-1 and TRBJ2-1, with TRBD2 matching 9 bases. Trimming at V came to 4 bases and at J to 5 bases, leaving 12 bases not matched to a gene. This CDR3 has 16 amino acids. Germline CDR1 and CDR2: DFQATT and SNEGSKA (reference sequence). The CDR3 bases are TGCAGTGCTATAAATTATCTAGCGGGGTTGAACAATGAGCAGTTCTTC. It yields the protein CSAINYLAGLNNEQFF.

As to this clonotype: A much larger clone sits a single nucleotide away, making a read error possible. The gene calls are TRBV20-1 and TRBJ2-3; TRBD2 aligns across 11 bases. The CDR3 runs 14 residues. The germline gives CDR1 DFQATT, CDR2 SNEGSKA (reference sequence). V lost 6 bases to trimming and J lost 3 bases; unmatched junction nucleotides: 5. The CDR3 DNA follows: TGCAGTGCAGCGGGACTAGCGGCTACAGATACGCAGTATTTT. Its translation: CSAAGLAATDTQYF.

This clonotype was detected only a few times. This chain links TRBV6-2 or TRBV6-3 with TRBJ2-7; possibly TRBD2 for D (6 bases). There are 17 residues in the CDR3. Germline V gene sequence: CDR1 MNHEY, CDR2 SVGEGT. V was clipped by 0 bases and J by 1 base, with 16 bases between them. CDR3 in amino acids: CASSYSTAGRLSYEQYF. Written as DNA, the CDR3 is TGTGCCAGCAGTTACTCTACGGCAGGGAGGCTATCCTACGAGCAGTACTTC.

This chain joins TRBV5-1 and TRBJ2-7, with 8 positions matching TRBD2. There are 15 residues in the CDR3. The germline gives CDR1 SGHRS, CDR2 YFSETQ. With 0 bases clipped from V and 3 bases from J, the junction kept 5 bases outside the gene matches. CDR3 in amino acids: CASSLGLARVYEQYF. The DNA for the CDR3 is TGCGCCAGCAGCTTGGGACTAGCGAGGGTCTACGAGCAGTACTTC.

V and J are TRBV2 and TRBJ2-2; D call uncertain. The CDR3 consists of 11 residues. The germline CDR1 and CDR2 sequences are SNHLY and FYNNEI. V lost 5 bases, J lost 7 bases, and 5 bases lay in between. The DNA of the CDR3 is TGTGCCAGCAGTCCCCACGGGGAGCTGTTTTTT. Amino acid sequence: CASSPHGELFF.

This clonotype was seen at least ten times. This chain connects TRBV29-1 to TRBJ1-4, with a weak D call TRBD1 (6 bases). There are 13 residues in the CDR3. Germline CDR1 reads SQVTM; CDR2 reads ANQGSEA. V dropped 3 bases and J dropped 6 bases, with 11 bases sitting between them. Written as DNA, the CDR3 is TGCAGCGTTGAGGACAGATGGGATGAAAAACTGTTTTTT. This gives the protein CSVEDRWDEKLFF.

This clonotype has at least ten counts. The CDR3: CASTSGGTQYF. The CDR3 coding sequence is TGTGCCAGCACGTCGGGGGGCACGCAGTATTTT. V and J are TRBV6-6 and TRBJ2-3; D is perhaps TRBD2 (7 bases). Trimming left V 7 bases short and J 9 bases short, with 11 bases between. The CDR3 has 11 residues. The germline gives CDR1 MNHNY, CDR2 SVGAGI (reference sequence).

The chain links TRBV13 to TRBJ2-5, with D possibly matching TRBD2 (5 bases). Trimming cost V 0 bases and J 5 bases, with 10 bases left between them. This CDR3 is built from 14 residues. Germline V CDR1 and CDR2: PRHDT, FYEKMQ (reference sequence). The CDR3 coding sequence is TGTGCCAGCAGCTTAGGGGAGCCGGGGGAGACCCAGTACTTC. This sequence encodes CASSLGEPGETQYF.

The gene calls are TRBV20-1 and TRBJ2-3; a weak D match, TRBD2 (6 bases). Germline lookup yields CDR1 DFQATT and CDR2 SNEGSKA (reference sequence). The V and J ends lost 3 bases and 0 bases respectively, with 13 bases between them. The CDR3 consists of 15 residues. The CDR3 nucleotides read TGCAGTGCTAGTAGGCGGGAATCAAGCACAGATACGCAGTATTTT. Translating gives CSASRRESSTDTQYF.

This clonotype was picked up many times. The chain is built from TRBV2 and TRBJ2-2; D unclear. Germline loops: CDR1 SNHLY, CDR2 FYNNEI. The CDR3 is made up of 14 amino acids. V lost 2 bases, J lost 6 bases, and 10 bases lay in between. CDR3 sequence: CASSETRKSGELFF. CDR3 DNA: TGTGCCAGCAGTGAAACCAGAAAGTCCGGGGAGCTGTTTTTT. The variable domain in full, completed from reference TRBV2 and TRBJ2-2, reads EPEVTQTPSHQVTQMGQEVILRCVPISNHLYFYWYRQILGQKVEFLVSFYNNEISEKSEIFDDQFSVERPDGSNFTLKIRSTKLEDSAMYFCASSETRKSGELFFGEGSRLTVL.

This clonotype has more than one count but fewer than ten. V gene TRBV6-4 combines with J gene TRBJ2-1; 11 bases map to TRBD1. The CDR3 has 14 amino acids. Germline CDR1 MRHNA, CDR2 SNTAGT. The J segment lost 10 bases and the V segment lost 2 bases, leaving 4 bases of the junction unmatched. The DNA of the CDR3 is TGTGCCAGCAGTGACGGGACAGGGGGAAACGAGCAGTTCTTC. It specifies CASSDGTGGNEQFF.

This clonotype was detected ten times or more. The J gene is TRBJ2-3, the V gene TRBV7-2, with 8 bases fitting TRBD1. The CDR3 loop spans 13 amino acids. CDR1 and CDR2 from the germline V gene are SGHTA and FQGNSA. V was pared by 3 bases and J by 6 bases, with 2 bases of the junction left unmatched. The CDR3 sequence: CASSLRDRDTQYF. The CDR3 DNA reads TGTGCCAGCAGCTTGAGGGACAGGGATACGCAGTATTTT.

This clonotype was counted ten times or more. This chain joins TRBV5-6 and TRBJ1-2, with no clear D. The CDR3 spans 14 residues. Germline values: CDR1 SGHDT, CDR2 YYEEEE. Trimming pared 0 bases from V and 4 bases from J, leaving 10 bases between. This CDR3 reads CASSLGRLPYGYTF. The CDR3 DNA follows: TGTGCCAGCAGCTTGGGGCGGCTTCCCTATGGCTACACCTTC.

The chain employs TRBV29-1 and TRBJ2-4, with D perhaps TRBD1 (5 bases). V lost 6 bases to trimming and J lost 2 bases, with 14 bases between them. The CDR3 covers 14 residues. Germline values: CDR1 SQVTM, CDR2 ANQGSEA. CDR3 in DNA: TGCAGCGTATCGGCGACAGACACCAAAAACATTCAGTACTTC. Its protein product is CSVSATDTKNIQYF.

With respect to this clonotype: A much larger clone differs by one base, so this may be a read error. The chain has TRBV7-2 and TRBJ2-7; D ambiguous. The CDR3 is 12 residues long. The germline V gene encodes CDR1 SGHTA and CDR2 FQGNSA. V was shortened by 4 bases and J by 6 bases, with 10 bases between the two germline ends. The CDR3 DNA follows: TGTGCCAGCAGCTACCGATGGGCCGAGCAGTACTTC. This gives the protein CASSYRWAEQYF.

This clonotype showed up many times. This chain links TRBV28 with TRBJ2-7, with D possibly matching TRBD2 (6 bases). The CDR3 sequence is 13 residues long. Trimming stripped 5 bases from V and 7 bases from J, with 15 bases between. Germline V gene data show CDR1 as MDHEN and CDR2 as SYDVKM. The CDR3 region is CASSLPGLPEQYF. CDR3 in DNA: TGTGCCAGCAGTCTCCCGGGACTTCCGGAGCAGTACTTC.

This clonotype has ten or more counts. The rearrangement joins TRBV4-2 to TRBJ1-5; 9 positions agree with TRBD1. Germline CDR1 is LGHNA and CDR2 is YNFKEQ. This CDR3 is 16 amino acids long. V trimming: 0 bases; J trimming: 6 bases; junction bases outside the gene matches: 6. CDR3 coding DNA: TGTGCCAGCAGCCAAGATGAGGGGACAGGGTCTCAGCCCCAGCATTTT. Translated: CASSQDEGTGSQPQHF.

This clonotype was counted between two and nine times. V and J are TRBV6-2 or TRBV6-3 and TRBJ2-1, with TRBD2 as a possible D gene (5 bases). Trimming took 6 bases from V and 3 from J, leaving 30 bases between them. This CDR3 region has 20 residues. In germline, CDR1 is MNHEY, CDR2 SVGEGT. The CDR3 here is CASSLTKSLLETTNYNEQFF. CDR3 nucleotide sequence: TGTGCCAGCAGCCTCACTAAATCTCTCCTAGAGACGACTAACTACAATGAGCAGTTCTTC.

The V gene is TRBV19, the J gene TRBJ2-7; possibly TRBD2 for D (6 bases). Trimming pared 6 bases from V and 1 base from J, leaving 13 bases between. From germline, CDR1 is LNHDA and CDR2 SQIVND (reference sequence). This CDR3 has 14 amino acids. For the CDR3, the DNA is TGTGCCAGTAGGCGGGCAGGGAGGTCCTACGAGCAGTACTTC. This translates into CASRRAGRSYEQYF.

This clonotype showed up just a few times. The chain carries TRBV6-1 and TRBJ1-6; 7 nucleotides match TRBD1. CDR1 is MNHNS and CDR2 is SASEGT in the germline V gene. The V gene end was trimmed by 4 bases and the J gene end by 8 bases; junction bases not matched to a gene: 2. This CDR3 contains 13 residues. The CDR3 nucleotides read TGTGCCAGCAGTGTTGACAGGGATTCACCCCTCCACTTT. Translated: CASSVDRDSPLHF.

V usage is TRBV20-1 and J usage is TRBJ2-7, with no clear D. The V end was cut by 3 bases, the J end by 1 base, with 10 bases between. The germline gives CDR1 DFQATT, CDR2 SNEGSKA (reference sequence). This CDR3 is 13 amino acids long. The DNA of the CDR3 is TGCAGTGCTAGGAATAAAGTATCCTACGAGCAGTACTTC. Translating gives CSARNKVSYEQYF.

The rearrangement uses TRBV10-2 and TRBJ2-7; no clear D. Germline V gene data show CDR1 as WSHSY and CDR2 as SAAADI. The V end was cut by 3 bases, the J end by 8 bases, with 5 bases between. This CDR3 spans 10 amino acids. This CDR3 is CASSDLKQYF. Here the CDR3 DNA reads TGCGCCAGCAGTGACCTTAAGCAGTACTTC.

The chain couples TRBV11-3 to TRBJ2-7; D is possibly TRBD1 or TRBD2 (5 bases each). The germline V gene has CDR1 SGHNT and CDR2 YENEEA. V was clipped by 0 bases and J by 5 bases, with 8 bases between them. The CDR3 extends over 13 amino acids. The CDR3 DNA sequence: TGTGCCAGCAGCTTAGACAGGGACCACGAGCAGTACTTC. This sequence encodes CASSLDRDHEQYF.

This clonotype was counted a few times. The gene calls are TRBV4-2 and TRBJ2-3; no clear D. CDR3 length: 14 residues. CDR1 and CDR2 (germline): LGHNA, YNFKEQ. V lost 6 bases to trimming and J lost 0 bases, with 10 bases between them. Here the CDR3 reads CASSPAHSTDTQYF. CDR3 DNA sequence: TGTGCCAGCAGTCCTGCCCATAGCACAGATACGCAGTATTTT.